Below are 22 T cell receptor beta chains sequenced from a single sample in a study of regulatory T cells in long-lasting Graves disease. Arm-PCR of CDR3 regions and iRepertoire HTBI primers were used to build TCR beta libraries. TCRdb ran MiXCR on the multiplex PCR reads and lists one entry per CDR3 protein. The sample lists 530,000 or so distinct CDR3 sequences; about 16% were seen once. Time point of the sample: newly diagnosed GD, antithyroid drugs for less than 3 months. Generation of the TCR library employed RNA extracted from PBMCs. These data were likewise used in another study, on T cells in Graves' hyperthyroidism and ophthalmopathy.

Source: peripheral blood mononuclear cells (PBMCs), taken at new diagnosis, from a patient treated with antithyroid drugs. Source of these receptors: a man aged 18-30 years with Graves disease.

The chain carries TRBV30 and TRBJ2-7; D might be TRBD1 or TRBD2, each matching 5 bases. Trimming took off 1 base at V and 2 bases at J, with 9 bases between the two ends. Germline CDR1 and CDR2: GTSNPN and SVGIG (reference sequence). This CDR3 region has 13 residues. This CDR3 is CAWSDGATYEQYF. The CDR3, as DNA: TGTGCCTGGAGTGACGGGGCTACCTACGAGCAGTACTTC.

This clonotype came up many times. The chain couples TRBV2 to TRBJ2-1; D is perhaps TRBD1 (5 bases). The CDR3 extends over 14 amino acids. Germline loops: CDR1 SNHLY, CDR2 FYNNEI. Trimming shortened V by 1 base and J by 8 bases, and 12 bases separated the two germline ends. The CDR3 DNA sequence: TGTGCCAGCAGTGAAGGGATTATAGGGGATGAGCAGTTCTTC. Its translation is CASSEGIIGDEQFF. Variable domain in full (rest from reference TRBV2 and TRBJ2-1): EPEVTQTPSHQVTQMGQEVILRCVPISNHLYFYWYRQILGQKVEFLVSFYNNEISEKSEIFDDQFSVERPDGSNFTLKIRSTKLEDSAMYFCASSEGIIGDEQFFGPGTRLTVL.

Details on this clonotype: A much more abundant neighbour one base away suggests this may be a read error. The chain uses TRBV28 and TRBJ2-1; no reliable D call. The last part of the DNA fits TRBJ2-5 better; the J call may be wrong. There are 13 residues in the CDR3. Germline values: CDR1 MDHEN, CDR2 SYDVKM. The CDR3 spells CASSLMGKETQYF. The CDR3 coding sequence is TGTGCCAGCAGTTTAATGGGAAAAGAGACCCAGTACTTC.

This clonotype was counted ten times or more. The chain is built from TRBV6-5 and TRBJ2-1; possible D gene TRBD2, 6 bases. V lost 3 bases, J lost 9 bases, and 9 bases lay in between. The CDR3 runs to 12 residues. The germline V gene has CDR1 MNHEY and CDR2 SVGAGI. CDR3 in amino acids: CASSYMTSEQFF. The CDR3 nucleotides read TGTGCCAGCAGTTATATGACTAGTGAGCAGTTCTTC.

The V call is TRBV15, the J call TRBJ1-3; possibly TRBD1 for D (6 bases). Trimming left V 1 base short and J 3 bases short, with 7 bases between. The CDR3 length is 14 residues. The germline V gene has CDR1 LNHNV and CDR2 YYDKDF (reference sequence). The CDR3 loop reads CATSRGGRGNTIYF. The CDR3 region has the DNA TGTGCCACCAGCAGAGGGGGGCGTGGAAACACCATATATTTT.

This clonotype occurred a few times. The CDR3 sequence is CASWTISDTQYF. The CDR3 DNA follows: TGTGCCAGCTGGACGATATCAGATACGCAGTATTTT. The gene calls are TRBV27 and TRBJ2-3; D is uncertain. Germline V gives CDR1 MNHEY, CDR2 SMNVEV (reference sequence). This CDR3 has 12 amino acids. Trimming cost V 8 bases and J 4 bases, with 10 bases left between them.

This clonotype came up a few times. J is TRBJ2-1 and V is TRBV7-9; D is perhaps TRBD1 (6 bases). V dropped 5 bases and J dropped 5 bases, with 13 bases sitting between them. This CDR3 is built from 14 residues. The V gene's germline CDR1 is SEHNR and CDR2 FQNEAQ (reference sequence). CDR3: CASSKTTGDNEQFF. The CDR3 DNA reads TGTGCCAGCAGCAAGACGACAGGAGACAATGAGCAGTTCTTC.

This clonotype was picked up many times. This chain uses TRBV2 with TRBJ2-7, with a weak D call TRBD1 (6 bases). The germline V and J ends were trimmed by 0 bases and 6 bases, with 24 bases remaining between them. CDR3 size: 18 residues. The V gene's germline CDR1 is SNHLY and CDR2 FYNNEI. CDR3 coding DNA: TGTGCCAGCAGTGAAGCGCTTCGGAAGGACAGTTGGGCATCCGAGCAGTACTTC. Its protein product is CASSEALRKDSWASEQYF.

This clonotype was recorded at least ten times. The gene calls are TRBV12-3 or TRBV12-4 and TRBJ2-5; perhaps TRBD1 as D (6 bases). Trimming removed 5 bases at V and 4 bases at J, with 11 bases between. The CDR3 has 13 amino acids. The DNA for the CDR3 is TGTGCCAGCAGTCAACAGGGAGCAGAGACCCAGTACTTC. Its translation: CASSQQGAETQYF.

This clonotype showed up many times. DNA for the CDR3: TGCAGTGCTAGAGAGGTGCTAGCGGGAGTAGAGTGGGACTCCTACAATGAGCAGTTCTTC. Translated: CSAREVLAGVEWDSYNEQFF. V usage is TRBV20-1 and J usage is TRBJ2-1; TRBD2 aligns across 10 bases. CDR1 is DFQATT and CDR2 is SNEGSKA in the germline V gene (reference sequence). The J segment lost 0 bases and the V segment lost 0 bases, leaving 14 bases of the junction unmatched. This CDR3 comprises 20 residues.

This clonotype was recorded a few times. The chain carries TRBV20-1 and TRBJ2-3; 7 bases line up with TRBD2. Germline V gene data show CDR1 as DFQATT and CDR2 as SNEGSKA (reference sequence). The CDR3 length is 18 residues. V gave up 2 bases and J gave up 5 bases; unmatched junction bases: 19. CDR3 protein: CSARIGGLAGWAVDTQYF. CDR3 nucleotide sequence: TGCAGTGCTAGAATTGGGGGATTAGCGGGCTGGGCCGTAGATACGCAGTATTTT.

The V call is TRBV6-5, the J call TRBJ2-1; TRBD2 might be the D (6 bases). V lost 2 bases, J lost 2 bases, and 13 bases lay in between. Germline CDR1 reads MNHEY; CDR2 reads SVGAGI. The CDR3 totals 16 residues. The CDR3, as DNA: TGTGCCAGCAGTTACGGGCTAGCGACTGCCTACAATGAGCAGTTCTTC. As protein: CASSYGLATAYNEQFF.

The chain couples TRBV20-1 to TRBJ2-1; TRBD2 matches 14 bases. The CDR3 is 15 amino acids. The J segment lost 6 bases and the V segment lost 6 bases, leaving 7 bases of the junction unmatched. Germline V gene lookup returns CDR1 DFQATT and CDR2 SNEGSKA (reference sequence). The CDR3 nucleotides are TGCAGTGCCCTAACCGGGACTAGCGGGAGCAATGAGCAGTTCTTC. Translating it yields CSALTGTSGSNEQFF.

A remark on this clonotype: The junction departs from the called germline gene at one end, perhaps through a read error. This chain links TRBV11-2 with TRBJ2-1, with D hard to call. Germline lookup yields CDR1 SGHAT and CDR2 FQNNGV. The CDR3 is made up of 17 amino acids. The CDR3 loop reads CTSSPNPWVSGGNEQFF. DNA for the CDR3: TGTACCAGCAGTCCCAATCCCTGGGTGTCGGGTGGTAATGAGCAGTTCTTC.

V gene TRBV6-1 combines with J gene TRBJ2-5; 10 bases align to TRBD1. The CDR3 loop spans 14 amino acids. Germline values: CDR1 MNHNS, CDR2 SASEGT. The ends lost 8 bases at V and 2 bases at J; junction bases unmatched: 5. DNA of the CDR3: TGTGCCAGCGGGGACAGGGGAATTCAAGAGACCCAGTACTTC. Protein product: CASGDRGIQETQYF.

This clonotype was counted ten times or more. V and J are TRBV27 and TRBJ2-7; no clear D gene. The CDR3 contains 10 residues. Germline CDR1 is MNHEY and CDR2 is SMNVEV (reference sequence). Trimming left V 8 bases short and J 6 bases short, with 8 bases between. In DNA, the CDR3 is TGTGCCAGCTTTAGGGCCGAGCAGTACTTC. As protein: CASFRAEQYF.

This clonotype was seen repeatedly, ten times or more. The rearrangement uses TRBV30 and TRBJ2-1; D not certain. Germline CDR1 GTSNPN, CDR2 SVGIG (reference sequence). CDR3 size: 14 residues. The V end lost 1 base, the J end lost 3 bases, and 10 bases lay between the germline ends. CDR3 loop: CAWSESAGYNEQFF. For the CDR3, the DNA is TGTGCCTGGAGTGAATCCGCAGGCTACAATGAGCAGTTCTTC. Full variable domain (remainder filled in from reference TRBV30 and TRBJ2-1): SQTIHQWPATLVQPVGSPLSLECTVEGTSNPNLYWYRQAAGRGLQLLFYSVGIGQISSEVPQNLSASRPQDRQFILSSKKLLLSDSGFYLCAWSESAGYNEQFFGPGTRLTVL.

This clonotype has at least ten counts. The gene calls are TRBV5-1 and TRBJ2-3; 7 bases match TRBD2. CDR1 and CDR2 from the germline V gene are SGHRS and YFSETQ. J lost 3 bases, V lost 1 base, and 2 bases had no gene match. CDR3 length: 14 residues. The CDR3 region has the DNA TGCGCCAGCAGCTTGTTGCGGGGGACAGATACGCAGTATTTT. Translating it yields CASSLLRGTDTQYF.

This clonotype was seen more than once but under ten times. This chain connects TRBV28 to TRBJ1-5; TRBD1 is a possible D gene (6 bases). The V gene lost 5 bases and the J gene lost 6 bases, with 11 bases spanning the gap. This CDR3 has 13 amino acids. Germline CDR1 reads MDHEN; CDR2 reads SYDVKM. Written as DNA, the CDR3 is TGTGCCAGCAGTAACAGGGTTTTTCAGCCCCAGCATTTT. It encodes CASSNRVFQPQHF.

A few counts support this clonotype. V gene TRBV7-3 combines with J gene TRBJ2-6; 8 bases agree with TRBD1. The CDR3 has 17 amino acids. The trim removed 5 bases at V and 4 bases at J, leaving 10 bases unmatched. Germline V gene sequence: CDR1 SGHTA, CDR2 FQGTGA. CDR3 sequence (DNA): TGTGCCAGCAGCAGCGGACAGGGCAGGGCCGGGGCCAACGTCCTGACTTTC. Translation: CASSSGQGRAGANVLTF. Full variable domain (remainder filled in from reference TRBV7-3 and TRBJ2-6): GAGVSQTPSNKVTEKGKYVELRCDPISGHTALYWYRQSLGQGPEFLIYFQGTGAADDSGLPNDRFFAVRPEGSVSTLKIQRTERGDSAVYLCASSSGQGRAGANVLTFGAGSRLTVL.

This clonotype came up a few times. This rearrangement joins TRBV29-1 to TRBJ2-7; TRBD2 agrees at 8 bases. Germline-derived CDR1 and CDR2 are SQVTM and ANQGSEA. With V trimmed by 6 bases and J by 4 bases, 5 bases remained unmatched. This CDR3 spans 12 amino acids. Written as DNA, the CDR3 is TGCAGCGTACGGGAGGGCCAGTACGAGCAGTACTTC. Translating gives CSVREGQYEQYF.

This sequence joins TRBV5-1 and TRBJ1-2; D is perhaps TRBD1 (6 bases). Trimming took 5 bases from V and 6 from J, leaving 14 bases between them. The germline V gene has CDR1 SGHRS and CDR2 YFSETQ. The CDR3 loop spans 13 amino acids. In DNA, the CDR3 is TGCGCCAGCAGGGTGATACAGGGTGATGGCTACACCTTC. Amino acid sequence: CASRVIQGDGYTF.